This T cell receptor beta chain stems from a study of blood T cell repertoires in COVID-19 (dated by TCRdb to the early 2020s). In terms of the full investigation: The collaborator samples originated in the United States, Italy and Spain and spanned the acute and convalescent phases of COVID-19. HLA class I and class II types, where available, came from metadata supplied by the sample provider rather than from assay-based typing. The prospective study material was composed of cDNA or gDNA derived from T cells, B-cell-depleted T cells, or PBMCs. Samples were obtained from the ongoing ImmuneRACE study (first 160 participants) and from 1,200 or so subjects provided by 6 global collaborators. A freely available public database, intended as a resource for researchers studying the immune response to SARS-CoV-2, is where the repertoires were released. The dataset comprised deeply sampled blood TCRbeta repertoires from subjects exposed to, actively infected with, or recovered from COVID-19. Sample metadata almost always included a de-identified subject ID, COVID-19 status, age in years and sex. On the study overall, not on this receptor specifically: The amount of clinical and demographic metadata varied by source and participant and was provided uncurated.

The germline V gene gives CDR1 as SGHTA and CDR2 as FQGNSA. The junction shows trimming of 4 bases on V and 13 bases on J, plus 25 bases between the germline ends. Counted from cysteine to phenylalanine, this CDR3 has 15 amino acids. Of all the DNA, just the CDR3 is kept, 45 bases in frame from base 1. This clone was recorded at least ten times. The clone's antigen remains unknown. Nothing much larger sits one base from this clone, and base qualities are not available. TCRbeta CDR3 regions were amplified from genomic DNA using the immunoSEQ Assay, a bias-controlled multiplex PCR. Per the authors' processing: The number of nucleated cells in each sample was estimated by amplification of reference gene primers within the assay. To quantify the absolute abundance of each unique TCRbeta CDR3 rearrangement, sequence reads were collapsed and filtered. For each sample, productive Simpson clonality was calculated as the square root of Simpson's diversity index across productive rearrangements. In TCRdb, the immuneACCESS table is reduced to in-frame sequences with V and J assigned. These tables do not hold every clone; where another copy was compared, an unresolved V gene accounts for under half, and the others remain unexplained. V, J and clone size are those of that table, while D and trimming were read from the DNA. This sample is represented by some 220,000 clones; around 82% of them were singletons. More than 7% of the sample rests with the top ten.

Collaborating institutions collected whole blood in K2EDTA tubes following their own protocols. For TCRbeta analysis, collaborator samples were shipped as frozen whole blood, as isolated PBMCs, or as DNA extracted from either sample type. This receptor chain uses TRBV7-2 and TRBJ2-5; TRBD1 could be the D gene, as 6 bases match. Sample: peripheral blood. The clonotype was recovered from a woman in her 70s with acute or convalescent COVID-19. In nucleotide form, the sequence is TGTGCCAGCAGCTCACCAACGACAGGAGGCCGCCAACTGTACTTC. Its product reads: CASSSPTTGGRQLYF.